The T cell receptor beta chain under discussion was sequenced for a study of T cells in Graves' hyperthyroidism and ophthalmopathy. General study points: From stable hyperthyroidism, ophthalmopathy was set apart by a 13 V-J model.

Amplification of TCR beta CDR3 regions used RNA as the template. HTBI primers drove first-round RT-PCR of the TCR CDR3. TCRdb re-analysed the multiplex PCR reads in MiXCR, keeping a single row per CDR3 protein. The sample has hundreds of thousands of distinct CDR3 sequences; roughly 20% are singletons. CDR3 size: 14 residues. Germline lookup yields CDR1 DFQATT and CDR2 SNEGSKA (reference sequence). V lost 3 bases and J lost 7, with 16 bases in between. This clonotype was observed many times. Its antigen is as yet unknown. Extraction of PBMCs used 8.5 to 10 ml of fresh peripheral blood. The specimen was blood. This rearrangement joins TRBV20-1 to TRBJ1-5, with no clear D. The receptor comes from a man aged 25 to 40 with Graves' ophthalmopathy. Written as DNA, the CDR3 is TGCAGTGCTAGCCGAGCCTCAGCACGCCAGCCCCAGCATTTT. It translates to CSASRASARQPQHF.